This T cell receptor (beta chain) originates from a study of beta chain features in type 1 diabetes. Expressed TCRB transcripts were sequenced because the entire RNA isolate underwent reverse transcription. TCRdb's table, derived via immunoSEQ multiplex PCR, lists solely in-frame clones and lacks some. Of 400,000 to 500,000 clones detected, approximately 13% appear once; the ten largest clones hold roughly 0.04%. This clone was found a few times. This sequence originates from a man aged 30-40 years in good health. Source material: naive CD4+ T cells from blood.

Here the CDR3 DNA reads TGTGCCAGCAGTAAACCGACAGGGTCGGAGAATCAGCCCCAGCATTTT. Translated, it gives CASSKPTGSENQPQHF. The chain recombines TRBV6-6 with TRBJ1-5, with 7 bases that match TRBD1. The CDR3 consists of 16 residues. Trimming removed 5 bases from V and 4 bases from J; junction bases left unmatched: 11. The germline CDR1 and CDR2 sequences are MNHNY and SVGAGI (reference sequence).